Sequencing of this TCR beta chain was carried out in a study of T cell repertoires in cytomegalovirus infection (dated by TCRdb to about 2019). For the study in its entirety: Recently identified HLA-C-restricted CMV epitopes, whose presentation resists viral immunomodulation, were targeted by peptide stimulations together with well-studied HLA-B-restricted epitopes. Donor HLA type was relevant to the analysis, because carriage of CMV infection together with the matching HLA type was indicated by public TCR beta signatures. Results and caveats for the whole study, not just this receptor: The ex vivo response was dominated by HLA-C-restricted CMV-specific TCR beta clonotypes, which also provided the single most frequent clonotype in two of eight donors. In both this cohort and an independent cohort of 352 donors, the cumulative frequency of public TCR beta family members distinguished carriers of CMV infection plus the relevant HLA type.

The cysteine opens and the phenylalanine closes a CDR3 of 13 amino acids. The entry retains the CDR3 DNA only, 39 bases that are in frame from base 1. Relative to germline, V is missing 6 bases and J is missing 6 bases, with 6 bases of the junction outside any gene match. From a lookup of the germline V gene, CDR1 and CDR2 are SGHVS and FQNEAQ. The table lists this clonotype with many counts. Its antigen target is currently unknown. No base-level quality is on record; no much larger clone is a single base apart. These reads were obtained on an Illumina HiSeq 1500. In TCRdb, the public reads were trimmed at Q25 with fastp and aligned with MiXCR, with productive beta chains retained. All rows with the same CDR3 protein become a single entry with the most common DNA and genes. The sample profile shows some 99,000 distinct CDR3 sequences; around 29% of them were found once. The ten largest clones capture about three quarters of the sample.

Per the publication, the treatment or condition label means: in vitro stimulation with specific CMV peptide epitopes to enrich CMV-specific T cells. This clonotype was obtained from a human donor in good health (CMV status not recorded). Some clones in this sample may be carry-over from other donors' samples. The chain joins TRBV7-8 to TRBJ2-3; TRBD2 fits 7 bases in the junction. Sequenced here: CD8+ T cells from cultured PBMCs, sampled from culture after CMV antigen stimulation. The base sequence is TGTGCCAGCAGTTGGACTAGTCGGGATACGCAGTATTTT. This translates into CASSWTSRDTQYF.